The clone carrying this TCR beta chain was observed many times. As yet, its antigen is unknown. Researchers took RNA transcripts and amplified the TCR beta CDR3 regions from them. During a first-round RT-PCR of the TCR CDR3, the HTBI primer set was used. TCRdb redid the calling of the multiplex PCR reads with MiXCR, one entry per CDR3 protein. The sample contains approximately 520,000 distinct CDR3 sequences, about 24% of which appear only once. This entry belongs to a study of T cells in Graves' hyperthyroidism and ophthalmopathy. Study findings and constraints: Blood held most thyroid clonotypes expanded above 0.001 frequency.

Clinical Activity Scores of at least 3, NOSPECS grades of at least 4 and durations under 3 months characterized ophthalmopathy patients. This CDR3 comprises 18 residues. Trimming cost V 0 bases and J 3 bases; bases outside gene matches: 10. CDR1 and CDR2 from the germline V gene are MNHEY and SVGEGT. The receptor was isolated from a woman aged 25 to 39 with Graves' ophthalmopathy. The sequenced material came from blood. This chain joins TRBV6-2 or TRBV6-3 and TRBJ2-7; 11 bases fit TRBD1. The CDR3 bases are TGTGCCAGCAGTTACTCGATTCTGCCTGGGACAGGGGGCTACGAGCAGTACTTC. Translation gives CASSYSILPGTGGYEQYF.